Each of the 13 T cell receptor beta chains below was sequenced from the same sample in a study of regulatory T cells in long-lasting Graves disease. Time point meaning: newly diagnosed GD, antithyroid drugs for less than 3 months. PBMC-derived RNA was used for the TCR library. Construction of TCR beta libraries relied on iRepertoire HTBI primers and on Arm-PCR targeting CDR3 regions. From the multiplex PCR reads, TCRdb called clonotypes with MiXCR, one entry per CDR3 protein. The data contain some 410,000 distinct CDR3 sequences, over 15% of them singletons. These data are also associated with another study on T cells in Graves' hyperthyroidism and ophthalmopathy.

The sequenced sample was peripheral blood mononuclear cells (PBMCs), obtained at new diagnosis, from a patient treated with antithyroid drugs. Every receptor here comes from a woman aged 25-40 years with Graves disease.

About this clonotype: At one end the junction does not follow the germline gene, possibly because of a read error. The chain has TRBV12-3 or TRBV12-4 and TRBJ2-1; 8 nucleotides line up with TRBD2. The CDR3 consists of 15 residues. Written as DNA, the CDR3 is TGTGCCAGCAACCTCCAAGCGGGAGAGCGGGATGAGCAGCTCTTC. Translation: CASNLQAGERDEQLF.

The V and J genes are TRBV7-9 and TRBJ2-5, with D perhaps TRBD2 (6 bases). This CDR3 has 15 residues. The ends were cut back, 5 bases at V and 5 bases at J, with 18 bases in the middle. Germline CDR1 is SEHNR and CDR2 is FQNEAQ (reference sequence). This chain's CDR3 is CASSPARLSGETQYF. The DNA for the CDR3 is TGTGCCAGCAGCCCAGCTAGGCTGAGCGGGGAGACCCAGTACTTC.

On this clonotype itself: Only one base separates this from a far larger clonotype, so it likely reflects a read error. The chain has TRBV6-1 and TRBJ2-1; TRBD2 matches 8 bases. V was clipped by 8 bases and J by 1 base; unmatched bases: 7. The CDR3 spans 15 residues. Germline V gene sequence: CDR1 MNHNS, CDR2 SASEGT. For the CDR3, the DNA is TGTGCCAGCGGTAAAACTAGCGGTTCCTACAATGAGCAGTTCTTC. Translation: CASGKTSGSYNEQFF.

This clonotype has at least ten counts. V usage is TRBV12-3 or TRBV12-4 and J usage is TRBJ2-3, with 13 bases aligning to TRBD2. The V segment lost 6 bases and the J segment 2 bases; nucleotides outside the gene matches: 20. This CDR3 has 21 residues. The CDR3 sequence is CASRSTPGLAGVEGVTDTQYF. For the CDR3, the DNA is TGTGCCAGCAGATCAACCCCCGGACTAGCGGGAGTTGAGGGGGTCACAGATACGCAGTATTTT.

This clonotype occurred many times. CDR3 loop: CATSSSPRTVQETQYF. The CDR3, as DNA: TGTGCCACCAGCAGCTCCCCTAGGACAGTTCAAGAGACCCAGTACTTC. V and J are TRBV15 and TRBJ2-5; D is perhaps TRBD1 (6 bases). V lost 3 bases, J lost 2 bases, and 16 bases lay in between. The CDR3 spans 16 residues. Germline V gives CDR1 LNHNV, CDR2 YYDKDF (reference sequence).

The chain combines TRBV11-2 with TRBJ2-1; 10 positions match TRBD2. With 6 bases clipped from V and 5 bases from J, the junction kept 10 bases outside the gene matches. This CDR3 has 16 amino acids. The germline CDR1 and CDR2 sequences are SGHAT and FQNNGV. The CDR3: CASSPSGRWNHNEQFF. In DNA, the CDR3 is TGTGCCAGCAGTCCTAGCGGGAGATGGAATCACAATGAGCAGTTCTTC.

There are a few counts of this clonotype. The chain is built from TRBV28 and TRBJ2-3; 7 bases agree with TRBD2. V lost 11 bases and J lost 4; bases outside the gene matches: 15. The germline V gene has CDR1 MDHEN and CDR2 SYDVKM. CDR3 length: 15 residues. DNA of the CDR3: TGTGCCTCCGAGGGTTGGGCTAGCGGATCAGATACGCAGTATTTT. Protein sequence: CASEGWASGSDTQYF. Variable domain in full (rest from reference TRBV28 and TRBJ2-3): DVKVTQSSRYLVKRTGEKVFLECVQDMDHENMFWYRQDPGLGLRLIYFSYDVKMKEKGDIPEGYSVSREKKERFSLILESASTNQTSMYLCASEGWASGSDTQYFGPGTRLTVL.

As to this clonotype: This may come from a read error, since a much larger clone is one base off. V and J are TRBV11-3 and TRBJ2-3, with TRBD1 as a possible D gene (7 bases). The length of the CDR3 is 14 residues. Trimming took off 3 bases at V and 6 bases at J, with 13 bases between the two ends. Germline loops: CDR1 SGHNT, CDR2 YENEEA. The CDR3 protein is CASSFGAGGDTQYF. CDR3 bases: TGTGCCAGCAGCTTCGGGGCAGGGGGGGATACGCAGTATTTT.

As concerns this clonotype: Possible read error: a much larger clone is one base away. This chain connects TRBV7-9 to TRBJ1-1, with no clear D. Germline values: CDR1 SEHNR, CDR2 FQNEAQ (reference sequence). The CDR3 runs to 15 residues. CDR3: CASSIIPPENTEGFF. The CDR3 nucleotides are TGTGCCAGCAGCATCATACCCCCAGAGAACACTGAAGGTTTCTTT.

There are many counts of this clonotype. The chain links TRBV5-1 to TRBJ2-7, with TRBD2 identical over 7 bases. Trimming removed 2 bases from V and 6 bases from J; junction bases left unmatched: 8. CDR1 SGHRS and CDR2 YFSETQ come from the germline V gene. The CDR3 runs 14 residues. CDR3 DNA sequence: TGCGCCAGCAGCTTCGAAGCGGGGCCATCCGAGCAGTACTTC. Residues: CASSFEAGPSEQYF.

This clonotype occurred a few times. The rearrangement uses TRBV7-2 and TRBJ1-3; 7 bases match TRBD1. The CDR3 is 14 amino acids. Unmatched junction bases numbered 3, after V lost 5 bases and J lost 2 bases. Per the germline V gene, CDR1 is SGHTA and CDR2 is FQGNSA. CDR3 DNA: TGTGCCAGCAGCCGACAGGGAGCTGGAAACACCATATATTTT. Translation gives CASSRQGAGNTIYF.

This clonotype was observed a few times. The genes are TRBV6-6 and TRBJ2-3; TRBD1 matches 10 bases. V gave up 0 bases and J gave up 5 bases; unmatched junction bases: 20. CDR1 is MNHNY, CDR2 SVGAGI, per germline (reference sequence). This CDR3 region has 21 residues. Written as DNA, the CDR3 is TGTGCCAGCAGTTACTCGGGGGACAGGGGATGGTTTGGCCTTCTCAGAGATACGCAGTATTTT. Translation gives CASSYSGDRGWFGLLRDTQYF.

This clonotype was recorded at least ten times. The chain has TRBV2 and TRBJ2-1; D remains ambiguous. Germline V gene data show CDR1 as SNHLY and CDR2 as FYNNEI. The CDR3 is 13 residues long. The ends were cut back, 0 bases at V and 7 bases at J, with 7 bases in the middle. This CDR3 is CASSEALGNEQFF. CDR3 sequence (DNA): TGTGCCAGCAGTGAAGCTCTCGGTAATGAGCAGTTCTTC.